These 32 T cell receptor beta chains were all obtained from the same sample, sequenced in a study of blood T cell repertoires in COVID-19. Only in-frame clones appear in the TCRdb table, and some are missing; sequencing was by immunoSEQ multiplex PCR. The table records about 330,000 clones, around 83% of them present only once. The sample taken for sequencing was peripheral blood. Every receptor here comes from a woman between 50 and 59 years old with acute or convalescent COVID-19.

The chain has TRBV5-1 and TRBJ1-2, with no clear D. Looked up from germline, CDR1 is SGHRS and CDR2 is YFSETQ. The CDR3 runs to 13 residues. Trimming left V 0 bases short and J 8 bases short, with 11 bases between. The CDR3, as DNA: TGCGCCAGCAGCTTGGGAATCGGGGAAGGCTACACCTTC. It is translated as CASSLGIGEGYTF.

The rearrangement uses TRBV20-1 and TRBJ1-1; D gene ambiguous. Looked up from germline, CDR1 is DFQATT and CDR2 is SNEGSKA (reference sequence). This CDR3 contains 10 residues. The V end lost 8 bases, the J end lost 5 bases, and 9 bases lay between the germline ends. In DNA, the CDR3 is TGCAGTACCGGGGAGACTGAAGCTTTCTTT. Its translation is CSTGETEAFF.

In DNA form, the CDR3 reads TGTGCCAGTAGTGATTCTAGCGACCTCTACGAGCAGTACTTC. Its translation: CASSDSSDLYEQYF. The chain carries TRBV19 and TRBJ2-7; perhaps TRBD2 as D (6 bases). The germline gives CDR1 LNHDA, CDR2 SQIVND (reference sequence). Trimming removed 5 bases from V and 3 bases from J, with 14 bases in between. This CDR3 spans 14 amino acids.

A word on this clone: Other DNA sequences in this sample translate to the same CDR3. The genes are TRBV9 and TRBJ2-7, with 8 bases identical to TRBD2. The V gene's germline CDR1 is SGDLS and CDR2 YYNGEE. V trimming: 2 bases; J trimming: 0 bases; junction bases outside the gene matches: 1. The CDR3 extends over 14 amino acids. The CDR3 region has the DNA TGTGCCAGCAGCGTTAGCGGGACCTCCTACGAGCAGTACTTC. This translates into CASSVSGTSYEQYF.

V gene TRBV15 combines with J gene TRBJ2-1; 7 nucleotides align to TRBD1. Germline V gene sequence: CDR1 LNHNV, CDR2 YYDKDF (reference sequence). The CDR3 is 16 residues long. Germline trimming cut 0 bases from V and 4 bases from J; bases unmatched to any gene: 6. For the CDR3, the DNA is TGTGCCACCAGCAGAGATCGTGGGACAGCTTACAATGAGCAGTTCTTC. Its protein is CATSRDRGTAYNEQFF.

This clone was seen repeatedly, ten times or more. The chain is built from TRBV23-1 and TRBJ1-2; D is uncertain. TRBV23-1 is placed among ORFs of uncertain function. V was pared by 4 bases and J by 8 bases, with 17 bases between. The CDR3 has 14 amino acids. The CDR3 DNA reads TGCGCCAGCAGTCCCGGACGGGGTAGAGGGGGCTACACCTTC. It yields the protein CASSPGRGRGGYTF.

The chain employs TRBV2 and TRBJ2-7; 9 nucleotides agree with TRBD1. The CDR3 is made up of 14 amino acids. Germline-derived CDR1 and CDR2 are SNHLY and FYNNEI. Trimming cost V 6 bases and J 3 bases; bases outside gene matches: 6. CDR3 in DNA: TGTGCCAGCAGGGGACAGGGACTTGGCTACGAGCAGTACTTC. Translating it yields CASRGQGLGYEQYF.

The V gene is TRBV5-4, the J gene TRBJ2-5, with a tentative D call TRBD2 (6 bases). The V end lost 0 bases, the J end lost 4 bases, and 10 bases lay between the germline ends. Per the germline V gene, CDR1 is SGHNT and CDR2 is YYREEE (reference sequence). CDR3 length: 14 residues. The CDR3 coding sequence is TGTGCCAGCAGCTTGGGGGGGGTCCGAGAGACCCAGTACTTC. Amino acid sequence: CASSLGGVRETQYF.

This clone turned up a few times. The same CDR3 arises from other DNA sequences in this sample as well. The genes are TRBV30 and TRBJ1-5; D gene uncertain. V dropped 0 bases and J dropped 2 bases, with 5 bases sitting between them. The CDR3 sequence is 13 residues long. Germline V CDR1 and CDR2: GTSNPN, SVGIG (reference sequence). The CDR3: CAWSVRGNQPQHF. The DNA for the CDR3 is TGTGCCTGGAGTGTACGGGGCAATCAGCCCCAGCATTTT.

V gene TRBV11-2 combines with J gene TRBJ2-7; a possible D gene is TRBD2 (6 bases). CDR3 length: 13 amino acids. CDR1 and CDR2 (germline): SGHAT, FQNNGV. Trimming left V 5 bases short and J 3 bases short, with 11 bases between. CDR3 loop: CASSLGGGYEQYF. CDR3 in DNA: TGTGCCAGCAGCCTCGGGGGTGGCTACGAGCAGTACTTC. The complete variable domain, with remaining parts taken from reference TRBV11-2 and TRBJ2-7, reads EAGVAQSPRYKIIEKRQSVAFWCNPISGHATLYWYQQILGQGPKLLIQFQNNGVVDDSQLPKDRFSAERLKGVDSTLKIQPAKLEDSAVYLCASSLGGGYEQYFGPGTRLTVT.

This chain connects TRBV19 to TRBJ1-2; 8 bases are shared with TRBD1. Per the germline V gene, CDR1 is LNHDA and CDR2 is SQIVND (reference sequence). This CDR3 has 15 amino acids. The V and J ends lost 9 bases and 0 bases, in that order; junction bases with no gene match: 9. The CDR3 loop reads CASMNDRGPNYGYTF. As DNA, the CDR3 is TGTGCCAGCATGAATGACAGGGGACCTAACTATGGCTACACCTTC.

V is TRBV6-5 and J is TRBJ2-2; TRBD1 aligns across 7 bases. V lost 0 bases, J lost 8 bases, and 3 bases stayed unmatched. Germline V gene lookup returns CDR1 MNHEY and CDR2 SVGAGI. This CDR3 spans 14 amino acids. CDR3 residues: CASSYSGGAGELFF. The CDR3 region has the DNA TGTGCCAGCAGTTACTCAGGGGGCGCAGGGGAGCTGTTTTTT.

The chain recombines TRBV7-3 with TRBJ2-2; tentative D call: TRBD2 (5 bases). The ends were cut back, 6 bases at V and 4 bases at J, with 15 bases in the middle. Germline lookup yields CDR1 SGHTA and CDR2 FQGTGA. The CDR3 has 15 amino acids. Here the CDR3 reads CASRAEGVGTGELFF. CDR3 DNA: TGTGCCAGCAGGGCTGAGGGCGTCGGCACCGGGGAGCTGTTTTTT.

This chain links TRBV5-4 with TRBJ2-3, with TRBD1 matching over 7 bases. The CDR3 spans 14 residues. Germline V gene sequence: CDR1 SGHNT, CDR2 YYREEE (reference sequence). Unmatched junction bases numbered 4, after V lost 1 base and J lost 5 bases. The DNA of the CDR3 is TGTGCCAGCAGCTTGAGGCAGGGGGAAGATACGCAGTATTTT. As protein: CASSLRQGEDTQYF.

V gene TRBV29-1 combines with J gene TRBJ1-5; 9 nucleotides agree with TRBD1. Per the germline V gene, CDR1 is SQVTM and CDR2 is ANQGSEA. Unmatched junction bases numbered 0, after V lost 4 bases and J lost 2 bases. CDR3 length equals 13 residues. In nucleotides, the CDR3 is TGCAGCGTTGGACAGGGGGGCAATCAGCCCCAGCATTTT. It yields the protein CSVGQGGNQPQHF. The variable domain in full, with the rest retrieved from reference TRBV29-1 and TRBJ1-5, is SAVISQKPSRDICQRGTSLTIQCQVDSQVTMMFWYRQQPGQSLTLIATANQGSEATYESGFVIDKFPISRPNLTFSTLTVSNMSPEDSSIYLCSVGQGGNQPQHFGDGTRLSIL.

This chain links TRBV29-1 with TRBJ2-3, with TRBD2 identical over 12 bases. With V trimmed by 6 bases and J by 5 bases, 0 bases remained unmatched. Germline V gene sequence: CDR1 SQVTM, CDR2 ANQGSEA. The CDR3 is 12 residues long. The CDR3: CSVTSGGDTQYF. DNA of the CDR3: TGCAGCGTGACTAGCGGGGGAGATACGCAGTATTTT.

V gene TRBV2 combines with J gene TRBJ2-1, with D possibly TRBD1 on 6 matching bases. The V gene's germline CDR1 is SNHLY and CDR2 FYNNEI. Trimming cost V 5 bases and J 6 bases, with 11 bases left between them. This CDR3 comprises 13 residues. CDR3 sequence (DNA): TGTGCCAGCAGTCGAGGGGGTCCCAATGAGCAGTTCTTC. As protein: CASSRGGPNEQFF.

This chain uses TRBV2 with TRBJ2-5; 8 bases fit TRBD2. CDR3 length: 16 amino acids. V shed 3 bases and J 0 bases; nucleotides not matched to a gene: 6. CDR1 and CDR2 from the germline V gene are SNHLY and FYNNEI. This chain's CDR3 is CASSDEAGVNQETQYF. The CDR3 DNA sequence: TGTGCCAGCAGTGATGAAGCGGGGGTAAACCAAGAGACCCAGTACTTC. Using reference TRBV2 and TRBJ2-5 for the parts outside the CDR3, the full variable domain is EPEVTQTPSHQVTQMGQEVILRCVPISNHLYFYWYRQILGQKVEFLVSFYNNEISEKSEIFDDQFSVERPDGSNFTLKIRSTKLEDSAMYFCASSDEAGVNQETQYFGPGTRLLVL.

This CDR3 reads CATSDPRGSNEKLFF. CDR3 in DNA: TGTGCCACCAGTGACCCGAGGGGGTCCAATGAAAAACTGTTTTTT. J is TRBJ1-4 and V is TRBV24-1; D perhaps matches TRBD1 (6 bases). The CDR3 is 15 residues long. V shed 4 bases and J shed 5 bases, with 13 bases lying between them. CDR1 and CDR2 from the germline V gene are KGHDR and SFDVKD.

In this sample, this clone turned up once. The genes are TRBV12-3 or TRBV12-4 and TRBJ1-6, with a tentative D call TRBD1 (5 bases). This CDR3 spans 13 amino acids. V was trimmed by 6 bases and J by 10 bases, leaving 13 bases between them. In DNA form, the CDR3 reads TGTGCCAGCAGGCCAGGGTCAGCCTCACCCCTCCACTTT. This gives the protein CASRPGSASPLHF.

The count of this clone is one. The V and J genes are TRBV30 and TRBJ1-2; 11 nucleotides match TRBD1. Germline values: CDR1 GTSNPN, CDR2 SVGIG (reference sequence). The V gene end was trimmed by 4 bases and the J gene end by 4 bases; junction bases not matched to a gene: 5. CDR3 size: 14 residues. This CDR3 reads CAWTEGQGGYGYTF. DNA of the CDR3: TGTGCCTGGACCGAGGGACAGGGGGGCTATGGCTACACCTTC. The entire variable domain, with the rest obtained from reference TRBV30 and TRBJ1-2, is as follows: SQTIHQWPATLVQPVGSPLSLECTVEGTSNPNLYWYRQAAGRGLQLLFYSVGIGQISSEVPQNLSASRPQDRQFILSSKKLLLSDSGFYLCAWTEGQGGYGYTFGSGTRLTVV.

This clone was observed a handful of times. V usage is TRBV4-3 and J usage is TRBJ1-3; 11 positions agree with TRBD1. The germline V gene has CDR1 LGHNA and CDR2 YSLEER. The CDR3 contains 16 residues. The V segment lost 3 bases and the J segment 5 bases; nucleotides outside the gene matches: 6. The CDR3 sequence is CASSQMGTGGRNTIYF. The CDR3 nucleotides read TGCGCCAGCAGCCAGATGGGGACAGGGGGTAGAAACACCATATATTTT.

This chain uses TRBV4-1 with TRBJ2-3, with 8 bases that match TRBD2. The ends lost 3 bases at V and 2 bases at J; junction bases unmatched: 10. This CDR3 has 17 residues. Germline lookup yields CDR1 MGHRA and CDR2 YSYEKL. This CDR3 is CASSHGYGGGTTDTQYF. The CDR3 coding sequence is TGCGCCAGCAGCCACGGTTATGGCGGGGGGACCACAGATACGCAGTATTTT.

This clone was seen once. V gene TRBV19 combines with J gene TRBJ1-2, with TRBD1 identical over 8 bases. This CDR3 has 15 residues. The ends lost 5 bases at V and 3 bases at J; junction bases unmatched: 8. Germline V CDR1 and CDR2: LNHDA, SQIVND (reference sequence). CDR3 amino acids: CASSFPGQGHYGYTF. The CDR3 DNA sequence: TGTGCCAGTAGTTTCCCAGGACAGGGTCACTATGGCTACACCTTC.

This clone was detected only a few times. The chain combines TRBV7-9 with TRBJ2-7, with TRBD2 as a possible D gene (6 bases). The CDR3 contains 16 residues. V lost 2 bases, J lost 2 bases, and 16 bases lay in between. Germline V gene sequence: CDR1 SEHNR, CDR2 FQNEAQ (reference sequence). The DNA of the CDR3 is TGTGCCAGCAGCTTAAGTCTAGGTAGCGGTACCTACGAGCAGTACTTC. Protein product: CASSLSLGSGTYEQYF.

The rearrangement joins TRBV24-1 to TRBJ2-2; D is perhaps TRBD2 (5 bases). Germline assignment: CDR1 KGHDR and CDR2 SFDVKD. This CDR3 contains 15 residues. V shed 5 bases and J shed 4 bases, with 13 bases lying between them. The CDR3 spells CATSAVAGFTGELFF. In DNA, the CDR3 is TGTGCCACCAGTGCCGTCGCGGGTTTCACCGGGGAGCTGTTTTTT.

In this sample, this clone turned up once. V usage is TRBV5-6 and J usage is TRBJ1-6; 7 nucleotides align to TRBD1. Trimming cost V 4 bases and J 6 bases; bases outside gene matches: 7. The CDR3 consists of 15 residues. The V gene's germline CDR1 is SGHDT and CDR2 YYEEEE. CDR3 bases: TGTGCCAGCAGCCGGAGACAGGGAACTAATTCACCCCTCCACTTT. Protein sequence: CASSRRQGTNSPLHF.

The chain uses TRBV18 and TRBJ2-5; tentatively, D is TRBD2 (6 bases). This CDR3 comprises 15 residues. Germline V CDR1 and CDR2: KGHSH, LQKENI. Trimming took 2 bases from V and 3 from J, leaving 13 bases between them. The CDR3 spells CASSPSGGLKETQYF. The CDR3 nucleotides read TGTGCCAGCTCACCATCCGGGGGTCTTAAAGAGACCCAGTACTTC.

V is TRBV2 and J is TRBJ1-2, with D maybe TRBD1 (5 bases). The germline V gene has CDR1 SNHLY and CDR2 FYNNEI. The CDR3 runs 13 residues. Trimming removed 4 bases from V and 9 bases from J, with 15 bases in between. The chain's CDR3 is CASSVWGIESYTF. The DNA for the CDR3 is TGTGCCAGCAGTGTATGGGGCATCGAAAGCTACACCTTC.

This chain connects TRBV7-7 to TRBJ2-7, with 7 nucleotides matching TRBD1. V was pared by 5 bases and J by 6 bases, with 7 bases of the junction left unmatched. This CDR3 region has 13 residues. Germline lookup yields CDR1 SSHAT and CDR2 FNYEAQ (reference sequence). As DNA, the CDR3 is TGTGCCAGCAGCGCTGACAGGGTAGGCGAGCAGTACTTC. It encodes CASSADRVGEQYF.

The chain uses TRBV18 and TRBJ2-1; the D gene is possibly TRBD1 (6 bases). The V end lost 4 bases, the J end lost 0 bases, and 10 bases lay between the germline ends. The germline CDR1 and CDR2 sequences are KGHSH and LQKENI. CDR3 size: 15 residues. The CDR3: CASSRQESSYNEQFF. CDR3 sequence (DNA): TGTGCCAGCTCACGACAGGAGAGCTCCTACAATGAGCAGTTCTTC.

The chain uses TRBV2 and TRBJ2-3; D is unresolved. V shed 3 bases and J shed 3 bases, with 19 bases lying between them. Germline lookup yields CDR1 SNHLY and CDR2 FYNNEI. The CDR3 extends over 17 amino acids. The CDR3 reads CASSDGIGATGTDTQYF. As DNA, the CDR3 is TGTGCCAGCAGTGATGGTATTGGCGCGACTGGTACAGATACGCAGTATTTT.